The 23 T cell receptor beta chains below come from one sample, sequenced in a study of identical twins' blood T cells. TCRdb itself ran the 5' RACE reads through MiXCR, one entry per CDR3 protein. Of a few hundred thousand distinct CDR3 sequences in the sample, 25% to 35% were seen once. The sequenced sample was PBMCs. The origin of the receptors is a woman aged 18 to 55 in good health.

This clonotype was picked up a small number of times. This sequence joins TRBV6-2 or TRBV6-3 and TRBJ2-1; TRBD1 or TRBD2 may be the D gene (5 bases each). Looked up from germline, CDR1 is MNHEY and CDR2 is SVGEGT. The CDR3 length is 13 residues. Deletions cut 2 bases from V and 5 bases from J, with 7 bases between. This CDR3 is CASSYEGHNEQFF. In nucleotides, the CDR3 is TGTGCCAGCAGTTACGAGGGACACAATGAGCAGTTCTTC.

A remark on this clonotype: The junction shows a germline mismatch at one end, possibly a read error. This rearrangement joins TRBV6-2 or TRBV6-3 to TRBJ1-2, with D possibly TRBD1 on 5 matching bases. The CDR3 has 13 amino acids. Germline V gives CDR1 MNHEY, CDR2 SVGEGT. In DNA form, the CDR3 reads TGTGCCAGCGTTAGTTGGGGCGAATATGGCCACACCTTC. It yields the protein CASVSWGEYGHTF.

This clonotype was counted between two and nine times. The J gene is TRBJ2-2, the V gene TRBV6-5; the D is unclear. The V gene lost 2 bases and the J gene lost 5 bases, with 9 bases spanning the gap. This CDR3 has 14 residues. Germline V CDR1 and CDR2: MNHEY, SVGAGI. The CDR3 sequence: CASSYLGPTGELFF. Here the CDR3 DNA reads TGTGCCAGCAGTTACCTAGGGCCAACCGGGGAGCTGTTTTTT.

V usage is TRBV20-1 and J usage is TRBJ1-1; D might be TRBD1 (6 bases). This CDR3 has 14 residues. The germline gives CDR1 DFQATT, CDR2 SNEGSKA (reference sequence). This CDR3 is CSPTRAGAYTEAFF. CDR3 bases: TGCAGCCCCACCCGGGCAGGGGCTTACACTGAAGCTTTCTTT.

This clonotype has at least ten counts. The DNA of the CDR3 is TGTGCCAGCAGTCCGGCAGGTGGTTTTGGGGAGCTGTTTTTT. Amino acids: CASSPAGGFGELFF. V usage is TRBV6-6 and J usage is TRBJ2-2, with D uncertain. The V end lost 5 bases, the J end lost 8 bases, and 15 bases lay between the germline ends. The CDR3 length is 14 residues. Germline V CDR1 and CDR2: MNHNY, SVGAGI (reference sequence).

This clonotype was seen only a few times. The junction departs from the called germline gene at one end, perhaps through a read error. Written as DNA, the CDR3 is TGTGCCAGCAGCGAAAATGGAGAGATCTCCCTTTTC. This translates into CASSENGEISLF. J is TRBJ1-2 and V is TRBV6-2 or TRBV6-3, with unresolved D. Looked up from germline, CDR1 is MNHEY and CDR2 is SVGEGT. This CDR3 has 12 residues.

CDR3 in DNA: TGCAGTGCTAGCGGTAGTGTCAACTCCTACGAGCAGTACTTC. Translated: CSASGSVNSYEQYF. The V and J genes are TRBV20-1 and TRBJ2-7; D remains ambiguous. V was trimmed by 3 bases and J by 0 bases, leaving 12 bases between them. The germline V gene encodes CDR1 DFQATT and CDR2 SNEGSKA (reference sequence). The CDR3 sequence is 14 residues long.

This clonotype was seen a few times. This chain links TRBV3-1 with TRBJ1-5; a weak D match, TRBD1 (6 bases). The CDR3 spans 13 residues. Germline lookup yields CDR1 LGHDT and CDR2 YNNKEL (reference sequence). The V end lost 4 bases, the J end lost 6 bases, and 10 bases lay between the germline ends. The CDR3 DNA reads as TGTGCCAGCAGCCCGACGGACAGTCAGCCCCAGCATTTT. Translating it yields CASSPTDSQPQHF.

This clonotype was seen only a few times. The CDR3 DNA follows: TGTGCCAGCAACCCCATAGAGTCCCGCACCGGGGAGCTGTTTTTT. It is translated as CASNPIESRTGELFF. The chain recombines TRBV9 with TRBJ2-2; unclear D gene. Deletions cut 6 bases from V and 4 bases from J, with 16 bases between. CDR1 SGDLS and CDR2 YYNGEE come from the germline V gene. There are 15 residues in the CDR3.

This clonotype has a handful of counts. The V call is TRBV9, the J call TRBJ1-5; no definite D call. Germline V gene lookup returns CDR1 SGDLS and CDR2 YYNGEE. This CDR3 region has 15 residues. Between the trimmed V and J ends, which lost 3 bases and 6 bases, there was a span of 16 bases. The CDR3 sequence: CASSAVGITGQPQHF. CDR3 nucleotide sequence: TGTGCCAGCAGCGCAGTGGGAATTACGGGTCAGCCCCAGCATTTT.

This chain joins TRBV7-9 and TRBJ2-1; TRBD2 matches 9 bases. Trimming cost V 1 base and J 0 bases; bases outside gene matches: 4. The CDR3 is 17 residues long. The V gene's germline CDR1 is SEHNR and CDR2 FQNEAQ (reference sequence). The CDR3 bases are TGTGCCAGCAGCTTAGTTCCTAGCGGGGTCTCCTACAATGAGCAGTTCTTC. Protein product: CASSLVPSGVSYNEQFF.

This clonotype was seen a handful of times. The CDR3 sequence is CSVMTLFGETQYF. The DNA for the CDR3 is TGCAGCGTCATGACCCTGTTCGGAGAGACCCAGTACTTC. This chain uses TRBV29-1 with TRBJ2-5; D unclear. The germline V and J ends were trimmed by 6 bases and 4 bases, with 15 bases remaining between them. Germline V gene data show CDR1 as SQVTM and CDR2 as ANQGSEA. The CDR3 spans 13 residues.

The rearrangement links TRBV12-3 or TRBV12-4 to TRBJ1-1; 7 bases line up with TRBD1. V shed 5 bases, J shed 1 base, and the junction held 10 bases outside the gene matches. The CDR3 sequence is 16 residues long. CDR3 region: CASSPRGQQQNTEAFF. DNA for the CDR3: TGTGCCAGCAGTCCGCGGGGACAGCAGCAGAACACTGAAGCTTTCTTT.

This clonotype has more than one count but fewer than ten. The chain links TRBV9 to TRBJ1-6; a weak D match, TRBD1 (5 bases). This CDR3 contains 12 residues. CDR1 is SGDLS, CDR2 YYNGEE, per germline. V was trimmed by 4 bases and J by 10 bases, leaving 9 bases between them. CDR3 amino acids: CASSQRGSPLHF. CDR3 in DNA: TGTGCCAGCAGCCAGAGGGGATCACCCCTCCACTTT.

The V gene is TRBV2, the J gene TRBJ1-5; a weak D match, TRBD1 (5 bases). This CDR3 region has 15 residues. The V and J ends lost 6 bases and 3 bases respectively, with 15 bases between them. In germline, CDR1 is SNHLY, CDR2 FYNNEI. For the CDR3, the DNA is TGTGCCAGCAGAAAAGACAGCTTGGACAATCAGCCCCAGCATTTT. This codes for CASRKDSLDNQPQHF.

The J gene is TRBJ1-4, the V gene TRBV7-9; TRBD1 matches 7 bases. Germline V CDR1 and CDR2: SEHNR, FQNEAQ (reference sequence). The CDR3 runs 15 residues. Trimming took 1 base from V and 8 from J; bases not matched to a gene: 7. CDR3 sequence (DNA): TGTGCCAGCAGCTTAGGGACAAGGGGGCGCGAAAAACTGTTTTTT. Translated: CASSLGTRGREKLFF. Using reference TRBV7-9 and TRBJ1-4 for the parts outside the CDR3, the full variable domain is DTGVSQNPRHKITKRGQNVTFRCDPISEHNRLYWYRQTLGQGPEFLTYFQNEAQLEKSRLLSDRFSAERPKGSFSTLEIQRTEQGDSAMYLCASSLGTRGREKLFFGSGTQLSVL.

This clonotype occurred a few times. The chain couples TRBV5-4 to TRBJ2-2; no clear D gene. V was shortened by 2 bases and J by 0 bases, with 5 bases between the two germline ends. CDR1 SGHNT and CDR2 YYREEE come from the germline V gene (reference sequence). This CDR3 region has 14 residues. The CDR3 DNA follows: TGTGCCAGCAGCTTATATGCGAACACCGGGGAGCTGTTTTTT. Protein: CASSLYANTGELFF.

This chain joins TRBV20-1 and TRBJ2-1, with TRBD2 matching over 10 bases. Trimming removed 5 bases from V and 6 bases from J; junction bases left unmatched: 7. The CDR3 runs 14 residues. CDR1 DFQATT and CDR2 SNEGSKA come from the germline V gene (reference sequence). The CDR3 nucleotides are TGCAGTGCTGGTAGCGGGGGGATCGGCAATGAGCAGTTCTTC. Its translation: CSAGSGGIGNEQFF.

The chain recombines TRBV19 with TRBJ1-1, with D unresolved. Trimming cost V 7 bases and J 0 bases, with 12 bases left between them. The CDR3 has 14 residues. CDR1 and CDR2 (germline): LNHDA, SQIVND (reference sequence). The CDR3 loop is CASTRSSLNTEAFF. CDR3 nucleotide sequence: TGTGCCAGTACCCGGTCCAGTCTGAACACTGAAGCTTTCTTT.

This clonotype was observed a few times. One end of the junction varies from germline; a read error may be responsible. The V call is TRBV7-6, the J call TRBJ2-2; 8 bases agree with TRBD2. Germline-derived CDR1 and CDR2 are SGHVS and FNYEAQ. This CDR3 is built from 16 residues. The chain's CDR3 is CASSQRSGVNTGEPFF. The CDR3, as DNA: TGTGCCAGCAGCCAACGTAGCGGGGTGAACACCGGGGAGCCGTTTTTT.

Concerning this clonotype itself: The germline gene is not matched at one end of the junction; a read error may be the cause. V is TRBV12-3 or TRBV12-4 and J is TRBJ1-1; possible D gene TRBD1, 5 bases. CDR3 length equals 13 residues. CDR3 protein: CASSLGGRTETFF. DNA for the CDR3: TGTGCCAGCAGTTTGGGGGGGAGGACTGAAACTTTCTTT.

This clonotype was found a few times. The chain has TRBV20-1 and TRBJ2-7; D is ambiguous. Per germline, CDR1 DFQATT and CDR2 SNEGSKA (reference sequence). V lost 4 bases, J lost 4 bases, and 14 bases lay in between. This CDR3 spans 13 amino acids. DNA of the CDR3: TGCAGTGCTACATCGACCACAAATTACGAGCAGTACTTC. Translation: CSATSTTNYEQYF.

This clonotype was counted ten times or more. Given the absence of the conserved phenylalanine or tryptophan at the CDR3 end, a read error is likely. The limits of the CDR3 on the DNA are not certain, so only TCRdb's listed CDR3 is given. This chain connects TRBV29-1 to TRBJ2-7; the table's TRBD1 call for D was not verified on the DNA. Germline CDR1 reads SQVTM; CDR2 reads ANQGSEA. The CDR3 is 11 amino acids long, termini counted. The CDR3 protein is CSVEKGGESFL.